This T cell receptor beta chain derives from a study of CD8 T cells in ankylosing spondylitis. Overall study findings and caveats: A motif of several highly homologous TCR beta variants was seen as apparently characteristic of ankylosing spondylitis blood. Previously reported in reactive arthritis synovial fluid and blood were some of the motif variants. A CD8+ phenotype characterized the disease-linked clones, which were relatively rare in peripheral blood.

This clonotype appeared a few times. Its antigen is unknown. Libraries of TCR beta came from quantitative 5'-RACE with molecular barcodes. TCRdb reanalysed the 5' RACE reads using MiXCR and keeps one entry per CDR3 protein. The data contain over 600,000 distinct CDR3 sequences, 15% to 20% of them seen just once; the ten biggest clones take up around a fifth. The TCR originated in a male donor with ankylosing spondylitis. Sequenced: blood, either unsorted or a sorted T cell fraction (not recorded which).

CDR3 nucleotide sequence: TGTGCCAGCAGGCGGACTAGCGGGTCTTTCCAAGAGACCCAGTACTTC. Translated: CASRRTSGSFQETQYF. The chain uses TRBV6-1 and TRBJ2-5; TRBD2 aligns across 11 bases. In germline, CDR1 is MNHNS, CDR2 SASEGT. The CDR3 consists of 16 residues. J lost 1 base, V lost 6 bases, and 7 bases had no gene match.